This T cell receptor (beta chain) derives from a study of cytomegalovirus exposure and HLA in healthy donors (TCRdb year 2017). General notes on the study: According to an earlier analysis of 587 of the donors, some 170 million T cells yielded 90 million to 130 million unique TCR beta sequences and more than 250 Gb of sequence data. An early release that covered fewer than 750 HLA-typed donors contained around 300 gigabases of sequencing data and tens of millions of unique TCR sequences. The genetic ancestry cluster associated with self-reported Caucasian donors included over 65% of the roughly 360 genotyped donors. The study was designed to test whether signatures of past pathogen exposure could be identified by cataloging public T cell receptors. The study profiled the T cell repertoires of 550 to 700 subjects by immunosequencing and related them to cytomegalovirus serostatus. Along with the roughly 710-subject first cohort, a separate validation cohort of 120 different subjects was used. To predict cytomegalovirus infection status, the study brought together high-throughput TCR immunosequencing, statistical association of individual TCRs with disease status, and machine learning. A later analysis re-examined previously published TCR beta repertoires from more than 550 donors and added high-resolution HLA genotyping to investigate patterns of TCR occurrence. The later analysis used no new phenotypic data to find candidate immune exposures, relying instead on TCR beta sequences and their occurrence across donors. To decide whether each TCR beta V gene segment behaved as functional or pseudogenic, an earlier analysis of some 600 of the donors relied on high-throughput TCR beta sequencing. Donor age, sex, ethnicity and CMV serostatus were compiled alongside the repertoire data. Genome-wide SNP genotypes for about 60% of the roughly 700 donors were used in a later genetic analysis, which treated that subset as a discovery cohort. All discovery cohort repertoires had been generated on a single sequencing platform. Class I and class II HLA loci were covered by the typing at four-digit resolution. The number of donors typed differed by locus, with roughly 629-640 for A, B, C, DRB1 and DQB1, 522 for DQA1, approximately 570 for DPA1, and around 460 for DPB1. Roughly 5 DR-DQ haplotypes were treated as single units for association and clustering because of strong linkage in the cohort. Among 300 to 500 genotyped donors of the cohort, an average of about 240,000 unique TCR beta nucleotide sequences was sequenced per donor, of which about 19% were non-productive. Study-wide conclusions, independent of this receptor: Strong co-occurrence of HLA alleles, especially DR and DQ, made assigning TCR associations to individual alleles difficult. Correlated functional status among segregating V segments might be attributable to linkage disequilibrium, but an unknown experimental factor could not be ruled out. In vitro tests confirmed that a few of the cytomegalovirus-associated TCR beta chains recognize cytomegalovirus antigens. This cohort had only TCR beta chains sequenced, and the lack of alpha or paired-chain data limited which features could be detected. Because HLA typing was unavailable for some donors at each locus, only the typed subset was used in association tests. A later genetic analysis associated a missense DCLRE1C variant with V-gene and J-gene trimming of TCR beta chains, and an independent cohort replicated the association. Roughly uniform sequencing depth across donors was assumed in presence/absence analyses, although this assumption may not hold. A further reported finding was that TCR beta sequences accurately predicted the HLA-A and HLA-B alleles for most subjects in the first cohort. In an earlier analysis of several hundred of the donors, most TCR beta V segments were observed in productive rearrangements about 87% or about 30% of the time, broadly matching IMGT annotations. The classifier was reported to diagnose cytomegalovirus status with high specificity and sensitivity in both the original cohort and the validation cohort. Most CMV-associated TCR beta chains appeared to be HLA-restricted in a later analysis, and the HLA associations seemed to be driven largely by CMV exposure. While some public TCRs were present in many individuals, most TCR sequences turned up only very rarely across donors. Specific HLA alleles were associated with 15,000 to 20,000 TCR beta sequences at a false discovery rate of 0.05 in a later analysis. Because counts were too low, some 17 rarely observed V segments, including chromosome 9 orphons, were left out of the earlier analysis of some 600 of the donors. According to the authors, the approach could potentially be generalized to other disease states and immunological phenotypes. In a later analysis, the rate of TCR association differed among HLA loci, with DRB1 alleles having the most associated TCRs and HLA-C alleles having the fewest. The study gave a list of more than 150 TCR beta chains associated with cytomegalovirus. CMV serostatus was the only immune exposure information available for the cohort. A later analysis reported that several top co-occurrence clusters appeared linked to parvovirus B19, influenza, CMV and Epstein-Barr virus. A cluster of highly shared sequence variants was judged likely to be a technical artifact of the sequencing pipeline. Some IMGT-functional V segments, including TRBV6-2 and TRBV6-3, could not be distinguished by the 87-base-pair reads and were therefore excluded. According to a later genetic analysis, donors in an Asian-associated ancestry cluster had fewer N-insertions in productive TCRs than the roughly 670-donor mean. A later analysis found that HLA-associated TCR beta chains were more clonally expanded and had lower generation probabilities than equally common non-associated chains.

Note on this clone: Its antigen has not been determined. The input lacks base qualities; no much larger clone sits a single base away.

The CDR3 goes from the cysteine to the phenylalanine over 14 residues. CDR3 DNA only is kept here, 42 bases in frame from base 1. CDR1 and CDR2, looked up from the germline V gene (reference sequence), are LNHDA and SQIVND. A distance of 9 bases separates the germline ends of V and J, which lose 4 bases and 2 bases respectively. The receptor library was made with the immunoSEQ multiplex PCR assay. A mixture of 60 forward primers for TCR Vbeta segments and 13 reverse primers for TCR Jbeta segments was used in the multiplex PCR. The CDR3 region of rearranged TCR beta genes was amplified from genomic DNA with a multiplex PCR assay. The Illumina HiSeq System was used to sequence the amplified TCR beta libraries as 87-base-pair reads. For the original study's pipeline: Across the 666 repertoires, a later analysis counted tens of millions of unique TCR beta chains, roughly 11 million of which were shared by at least two donors. Raw reads were error-corrected and collapsed into unique sequences by a nearest-neighbor algorithm in which closely related sequences were merged to remove PCR and sequencing errors. Alignment of CDR3 sequences to IMGT reference sequences was used to assign V, D and J gene segments. Each retained sequence needed at least a six-nucleotide match to both a V gene segment and a J gene segment. Rearrangements were called productive when the CDR3 lacked stop codons and stayed in frame with V and J; all others were non-productive. CDR3 was defined according to IMGT convention as the region running from the second conserved V-encoded cysteine to the conserved J-encoded phenylalanine. In an earlier analysis of some 550 of the donors, sequences lacking an unambiguous match to a single V gene segment were excluded. In an earlier analysis of 587 of the donors, V segments were called functional above 56.7% productive rearrangements and were called segregating when the between-donor standard deviation exceeded 5%. A statistical classification framework was developed to diagnose cytomegalovirus status using the catalog of TCR beta chain sequences. A later analysis assigned V and J genes by comparing TCR nucleotide sequences with IMGT/GENE-DB human TR gene sequences. In a later analysis, CDR3 sequences and most-parsimonious VDJ recombination scenarios were assigned using the TCRdist pipeline. A later analysis defined each TCR beta chain by its CDR3 amino acid sequence plus V-gene family, and excluded reads lacking a unique V-gene family. A later analysis removed several hundred highly shared, low-generation-probability nucleotide sequences to deal with suspected cross-contamination and a sequencing artifact. A later analysis calculated a clonal expansion index for each public chain from normalized within-repertoire ranks of inferred template counts. A later analysis computed generation probabilities with a VDJ recombination model fitted to out-of-frame rearrangements, and checked the results against IGoR. A later analysis scored TCR-TCR, TCR-HLA and TCR-CMV co-occurrence with hypergeometric tests, applying a repertoire-size bias correction to TCR pairs. False discovery rates were estimated in a later analysis by permuting HLA or CMV assignments 20 times. In a later analysis, co-occurring TCRs were grouped with DBSCAN, and TCRdist sequence similarity was added when clustering was performed within HLA-allele-positive subsets. Repertoires with fewer than 30,000 or more than 120,000 public chains, plus five repertoires with anomalous nucleotide sharing, were excluded from co-occurrence clustering. TCRdb took over this immuneACCESS table, retaining in-frame rearrangements with V and J assigned. Such tables are incomplete; in checked studies, under half of the missing clones stem from an unresolved V gene, and the remainder is unexplained. That table furnishes V, J and clone size, whereas the DNA furnished D and trimming. In all, the sample holds fewer than 150,000 clones, and around 68% of those were seen once. About 4% of the sample is held by the ten biggest clonotypes.

The cohort comprised several hundred healthy bone marrow donors. All cohort members were sampled while nominally healthy, although unrecorded immune exposures were likely present. The donor was CMV seropositive and was included in the group of around 300 seropositive cohort members. Every donor gave a peripheral blood sample, and the peripheral blood mononuclear cells from that sample were used for TCR beta sequencing. The Qiagen DNeasy Blood Extraction Kit was used to extract genomic DNA from the blood cell samples. The receptor comes from a woman aged 40 to 50 in good health and CMV-seropositive. Sequenced material: PBMCs. The chain is made from TRBV19 and TRBJ2-1; a tentative D match to TRBD2 spans 6 bases. The DNA sequence is TGTGCCAGTAGTACCGGGAGCCCCTACAATGAGCAGTTCTTC. This is translated as CASSTGSPYNEQFF.